This TCR beta chain was profiled in a study of blood T cell repertoires in COVID-19 (dated by TCRdb to 2020 to 2022). For the wider study: Samples from collaborators originated in the United States, Italy and Spain and spanned both the acute and convalescent phases of COVID-19. The repertoires were released in a freely available public database meant as a resource for research on the immune response to SARS-CoV-2. The samples were drawn from two sources: the first 160 participants of the ongoing ImmuneRACE study, and 1,254 subjects contributed by 6 global collaborators. Sample metadata almost always included a de-identified subject ID, COVID-19 status, age in years and sex. Subjects who had been exposed to COVID-19, were actively infected with it, or had recovered from it provided the deeply sampled blood TCRbeta repertoires that made up the dataset. Where available, HLA class I and class II types were taken from metadata supplied by the sample provider and were not determined by assay-based typing. The prospective study material was composed of cDNA or gDNA derived from T cells, B-cell-depleted T cells, or PBMCs. The study at large found these results: The quantity of clinical and demographic metadata differed by source and by participant and was supplied without curation.

A second Seattle source provided samples from volunteer blood donors who had recovered from COVID-19. Whole blood was collected in K2EDTA tubes by collaborating institutions according to the institutions' own protocols. For TCRbeta analysis, collaborators shipped samples as frozen whole blood, isolated PBMCs, or DNA extracted from either of those sample types. This clone appeared once. Its antigen remains unidentified. Nothing much larger sits one base from this clone, and base qualities are not available. CDR3 length: 16 amino acids, cysteine to phenylalanine. The only DNA kept is the CDR3, 48 bases in frame from the first base. V lost 5 bases and J lost 5 bases, and the count of bases not matched to a germline gene is 12. CDR1 and CDR2, looked up from the germline V gene, are SQVTM and ANQGSEA. TCRbeta CDR3 regions were amplified from genomic DNA using the immunoSEQ Assay, a bias-controlled multiplex PCR. The paper's processing steps were these. The number of nucleated cells in each sample was estimated from the amplification of reference gene primers within the assay. Sequence reads were collapsed and filtered to measure the absolute abundance of every unique TCRbeta CDR3 rearrangement. Productive Simpson clonality was computed per sample as the square root of Simpson's diversity index over productive rearrangements. TCRdb mirrors the immuneACCESS table, restricted to in-frame sequences. Some clones are absent from its copies; in checked studies, under half trace to an unresolved V gene, and the reason for the others is unknown. V and J calls and clone size are copied from that table; D and trimming were computed from the DNA. The sample table contains around 260,000 clones; only one count was recorded for about 89% of them. The ten largest clones take up roughly 0.96% of the sample.

The chain is encoded by TRBV29-1 joined to TRBJ1-1; TRBD1 matches 12 bases in the middle. The source of this sequence is a woman in her forties who had recovered from COVID-19. The sample comprised peripheral blood. CDR3 region: CSVSQWDRGQETEAFF. The DNA is TGCAGCGTTTCCCAGTGGGACAGGGGGCAGGAAACTGAAGCTTTCTTT.